Below, 2 T cell receptor beta chains from the same sample are listed, as sequenced in a study of cytomegalovirus exposure and HLA in healthy donors. Use of 60 Vbeta and 13 Jbeta primers characterized the PCR. Libraries were prepared by immunoSEQ multiplex PCR; TCRdb keeps only in-frame clonotypes and omits some of them. The sample consists of 150,000 or so clones, approximately 79% of them appearing once. Material: PBMCs. Source of these receptors: a woman aged 45-65 years in good health and CMV-seropositive.

Only a few counts were recorded for this clone. One end of the junction is discordant with germline, which a read error may explain. The chain combines TRBV7-9 with TRBJ2-7; the match to TRBD1 covers 7 bases. The germline gives CDR1 SEHNR, CDR2 FQNEAQ (reference sequence). The CDR3 is made up of 16 amino acids. CDR3 sequence: CSSSFSSRGQSNEQYF. In nucleotides, the CDR3 is TGTTCCAGCAGCTTTTCTAGCAGGGGACAGAGTAACGAGCAGTACTTC.

This rearrangement joins TRBV5-6 to TRBJ2-3, with D unclear. The CDR3 has 12 amino acids. Germline CDR1 and CDR2: SGHDT and YYEEEE. V lost 4 bases and J lost 2, with 5 bases in between. CDR3 region: CASSLSTDTQYF. In nucleotides, the CDR3 is TGTGCCAGCAGCCTCTCCACAGATACGCAGTATTTT.